These T cell receptor beta chains were read from a single sample in a study of T cell repertoires in cytomegalovirus infection. One entry per CDR3 protein results from TCRdb running MiXCR on the reads. In the table there are 110,000 to 150,000 distinct CDR3 sequences, around 30% of which are singletons. The antigens these receptors bind are not known. The sample consisted of CD8+ T cells from cultured PBMCs, taken from culture after CMV antigen stimulation. The receptors stem from a human donor in good health (CMV status not recorded). Some clones in this sample may be carry-over from other donors' samples. CDR3s include the opening cysteine and the closing phenylalanine or tryptophan. The order of the fields is CDR3 DNA, CDR3 protein, J gene, V gene, D gene, clone size. The D gene is left open where the match is weak. A row's size may be missing; if present it is once, few, many or a size class.

CDR3nt: TGTGCCAGCAGCTTAGCTCGGGGCCCAGCTTACACCGGGGAGCTGTTTTTT; CDR3aa: CASSLARGPAYTGELFF; j_gene: TRBJ2-2; v_gene: TRBV7-2; d_gene: -; abundance: many
CDR3nt: TGTGCCAGCAGCCCGACTAGCGGGGATGAGCAGTTCTTC; CDR3aa: CASSPTSGDEQFF; j_gene: TRBJ2-1; v_gene: TRBV7-3; d_gene: TRBD2; abundance: -
CDR3nt: TGCGCCAGCAGCCAAGATTCGCGACAGGGCTACTACGAGCAGTACTTC; CDR3aa: CASSQDSRQGYYEQYF; j_gene: TRBJ2-7; v_gene: TRBV4-1; d_gene: TRBD1; abundance: few
CDR3nt: TGTGCCAGCAGCTCCCGGCAGGGGACCAATGAGCAGTTCTTC; CDR3aa: CASSSRQGTNEQFF; j_gene: TRBJ2-1; v_gene: TRBV7-8; d_gene: -; abundance: few
CDR3nt: TGTGCCAGCAGCCTTGGGGGCGCAGCTACCTACGAGCAGTACTTC; CDR3aa: CASSLGGAATYEQYF; j_gene: TRBJ2-7; v_gene: TRBV9; d_gene: -; abundance: many
CDR3nt: TGTGCCAGCAGTGAAGTGACGGCCGGGGAGCTGTTTTTT; CDR3aa: CASSEVTAGELFF; j_gene: TRBJ2-2; v_gene: TRBV2; d_gene: -; abundance: few
CDR3nt: TGTGCCAGCAGCTGCGGGGGGGAGAGCACAGATACGCAGTATTTT; CDR3aa: CASSCGGESTDTQYF; j_gene: TRBJ2-3; v_gene: TRBV7-2; d_gene: TRBD2; abundance: many
CDR3nt: TGCGCCAGCAGTTACTCCGAGACAGGCGCCTATGAGCAGTTCTTC; CDR3aa: CASSYSETGAYEQFF; j_gene: TRBJ2-1; v_gene: TRBV4-1; d_gene: -; abundance: few
CDR3nt: TGTGCCAGCAGCTTAGATGGAGAACAGCAAGAGACCCAGTACTTC; CDR3aa: CASSLDGEQQETQYF; j_gene: TRBJ2-5; v_gene: TRBV11-2; d_gene: -; abundance: once
CDR3nt: TGTGCCAGCAGCCTCGGGGAGTCAGACACAGATACGCAGTATTTT; CDR3aa: CASSLGESDTDTQYF; j_gene: TRBJ2-3; v_gene: TRBV7-6; d_gene: -; abundance: -
CDR3nt: TGTGCCAGCAGCTTATCCCCTTGGGGAGCAGGGGGCACTGAAGCTTTCTTT; CDR3aa: CASSLSPWGAGGTEAFF; j_gene: TRBJ1-1; v_gene: TRBV7-8; d_gene: TRBD1; abundance: many
CDR3nt: TGTGCCAGCAGCTTAGTTCGGCAGGATCATGGCTACACCTTC; CDR3aa: CASSLVRQDHGYTF; j_gene: TRBJ1-2; v_gene: TRBV7-2; d_gene: -; abundance: many
CDR3nt: TGCGCCAGCACGGGCAGGACGAACACTGAAGCTTTCTTT; CDR3aa: CASTGRTNTEAFF; j_gene: TRBJ1-1; v_gene: TRBV5-1; d_gene: -; abundance: few
CDR3nt: TGTGCCAGTAGTATGAACAGGGAGCTCCCCCCTGAAGCTTTCTTT; CDR3aa: CASSMNRELPPEAFF; j_gene: TRBJ1-1; v_gene: TRBV19; d_gene: -; abundance: few
CDR3nt: TGTGCCAGCAGTTTTTCCGGACAGGGGAATTATCCCTACGAGCAGTACTTC; CDR3aa: CASSFSGQGNYPYEQYF; j_gene: TRBJ2-7; v_gene: TRBV28; d_gene: TRBD1; abundance: -
CDR3nt: TGTGCCAGCAGTCCCGGGACTTCGTCCGGGGAGCTGTTTTTT; CDR3aa: CASSPGTSSGELFF; j_gene: TRBJ2-2; v_gene: TRBV28; d_gene: -; abundance: few
CDR3nt: TGTGCCAGCAGTGAAGCGCTTCGGGGTTACAATGAGCAGTTCTTC; CDR3aa: CASSEALRGYNEQFF; j_gene: TRBJ2-1; v_gene: TRBV6-1; d_gene: -; abundance: many
CDR3nt: TGTGCCAGCAGCTTGGAATCAGAACAAGAGACCCAGTACTTC; CDR3aa: CASSLESEQETQYF; j_gene: TRBJ2-5; v_gene: TRBV5-4; d_gene: -; abundance: -
CDR3nt: TGTGCCAGCAGTTACGGGGGGACAGGGGGGAACACTGAAGCTTTCTTT; CDR3aa: CASSYGGTGGNTEAFF; j_gene: TRBJ1-1; v_gene: TRBV6-5; d_gene: TRBD1; abundance: -
CDR3nt: TGTGCCAGCAGCTTAAGCGGTCTAGCGGGCTTTAGCTCCTACGAGCAGTACTTC; CDR3aa: CASSLSGLAGFSSYEQYF; j_gene: TRBJ2-7; v_gene: TRBV7-8; d_gene: TRBD2; abundance: few
CDR3nt: TGTGCCAGCAGCTTAGAATGGGGGCAGGGCACTGAAGCTTTCTTT; CDR3aa: CASSLEWGQGTEAFF; j_gene: TRBJ1-1; v_gene: TRBV7-9; d_gene: -; abundance: few
CDR3nt: TGTGCCAGCAGCCGAACAGGGACTGGGGCCAACGTCCTGACTTTC; CDR3aa: CASSRTGTGANVLTF; j_gene: TRBJ2-6; v_gene: TRBV5-4; d_gene: -; abundance: few
CDR3nt: TGCAGCGTTGAAGGGATAGCGGGGGCGAGCTCCTACAATGAGCAGTTCTTC; CDR3aa: CSVEGIAGASSYNEQFF; j_gene: TRBJ2-1; v_gene: TRBV29-1; d_gene: TRBD2; abundance: -
CDR3nt: TGCGCCAGCAGCCAAGGAGAGAACACCGGGGAGCTGTTTTTT; CDR3aa: CASSQGENTGELFF; j_gene: TRBJ2-2; v_gene: TRBV4-1; d_gene: -; abundance: -
CDR3nt: TGTGCCAGCAGCTTAGCTGCGACAGGGGTCGAGCAGTACTTC; CDR3aa: CASSLAATGVEQYF; j_gene: TRBJ2-7; v_gene: TRBV7-9; d_gene: TRBD1; abundance: -
CDR3nt: TGTGCCAGCAGTTTGTCACAGGGGGACGGGACTAGTTCGCCAGATACGCAGTATTTT; CDR3aa: CASSLSQGDGTSSPDTQYF; j_gene: TRBJ2-3; v_gene: TRBV28; d_gene: -; abundance: many
CDR3nt: TGTGCCAGCAGTTTGTCCGGGACATCGAGCTCCTACAATGAGCAGTTCTTC; CDR3aa: CASSLSGTSSSYNEQFF; j_gene: TRBJ2-1; v_gene: TRBV7-9; d_gene: -; abundance: few
CDR3nt: TGTGCCAGCAGTTCCCGGGACTCCAATCAGCCCCAGCATTTT; CDR3aa: CASSSRDSNQPQHF; j_gene: TRBJ1-5; v_gene: TRBV28; d_gene: -; abundance: -